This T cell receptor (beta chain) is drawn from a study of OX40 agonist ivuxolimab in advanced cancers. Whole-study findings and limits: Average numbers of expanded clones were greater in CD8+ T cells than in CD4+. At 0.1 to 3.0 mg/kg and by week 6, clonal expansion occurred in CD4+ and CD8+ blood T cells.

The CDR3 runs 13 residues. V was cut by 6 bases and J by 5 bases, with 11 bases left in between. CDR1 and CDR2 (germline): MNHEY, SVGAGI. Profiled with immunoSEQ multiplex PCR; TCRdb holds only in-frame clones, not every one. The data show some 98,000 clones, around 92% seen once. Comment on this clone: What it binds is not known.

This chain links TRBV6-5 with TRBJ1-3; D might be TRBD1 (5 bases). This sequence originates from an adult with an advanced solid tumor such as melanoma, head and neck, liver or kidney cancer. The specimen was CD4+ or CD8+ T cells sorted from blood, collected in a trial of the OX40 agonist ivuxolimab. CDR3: CASSRDGRNTIYF. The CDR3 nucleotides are TGTGCCAGCAGCCGGGACGGACGAAACACCATATATTTT.